The 19 T cell receptor beta chains in this list originate from one sample, sequenced in a study of blood T cell repertoires in COVID-19. Profiling relied on immunoSEQ multiplex PCR, and the TCRdb table lists in-frame clones only, not all of them. The sample records over 150,000 clones, around nine tenths being singletons. What was sequenced was peripheral blood. These receptors came from a man aged 50-59 years with COVID-19, enrolled during active disease.

The CDR3 region has the DNA TGTGCCAGCAGCAAAGGGCATACTAGCGAATACGAGCAGTACTTC. Residues: CASSKGHTSEYEQYF. V gene TRBV3-1 (or the pseudogene TRBV3-2) combines with J gene TRBJ2-7, with TRBD2 matching over 7 bases. The CDR3 totals 15 residues. Germline loops: CDR1 LGHDT, CDR2 YNNKEL (reference sequence). J gave up 4 bases and V 5 bases, and 11 bases lay outside the gene matches.

Turning to this clone: Different DNA sequences within this sample yield the same CDR3. CDR3 residues: CASSYSGGQETQYF. The CDR3 DNA sequence: TGTGCCAGCAGTTACTCGGGGGGGCAAGAGACCCAGTACTTC. J is TRBJ2-5 and V is TRBV6-5; 7 nucleotides match TRBD2. Germline CDR1 is MNHEY and CDR2 is SVGAGI. CDR3 length equals 14 residues. Losses at the gene ends were 0 bases for V and 2 bases for J; bases not matched to a gene: 0.

The rearrangement links TRBV29-1 to TRBJ1-2, with a weak D call TRBD1 (5 bases). The V and J ends lost 4 bases and 4 bases respectively, with 19 bases between them. The germline V gene has CDR1 SQVTM and CDR2 ANQGSEA. CDR3 length: 15 residues. The CDR3 DNA sequence: TGCAGCGTTGGGGGGAGCGAGGAGGGACCCTATGGCTACACCTTC. It codes for CSVGGSEEGPYGYTF.

CDR3 protein: CASSIRGLAGDEQYF. The CDR3 coding sequence is TGTGCCAGTAGTATTAGGGGACTAGCGGGAGATGAGCAGTACTTC. The genes are TRBV19 and TRBJ2-7; TRBD2 matches at 14 bases. Germline V gene sequence: CDR1 LNHDA, CDR2 SQIVND (reference sequence). The junction had 5 bases not matched to a gene; V was cut back by 3 bases and J by 7 bases. The CDR3 extends over 15 amino acids.

This CDR3 reads CASSYRQGKNTEAFF. As DNA, the CDR3 is TGTGCCAGCAGTTACCGACAGGGGAAGAACACTGAAGCTTTCTTT. This chain links TRBV6-6 with TRBJ1-1; 8 nucleotides align to TRBD1. This CDR3 spans 15 amino acids. V shed 2 bases, J shed 1 base, and the junction held 3 bases outside the gene matches. The germline gives CDR1 MNHNY, CDR2 SVGAGI (reference sequence).

The chain couples TRBV19 to TRBJ1-2; the D gene is possibly TRBD1 (6 bases). Trimming removed 4 bases from V and 3 bases from J, with 12 bases in between. Germline V gives CDR1 LNHDA, CDR2 SQIVND (reference sequence). The CDR3 is 14 residues long. The CDR3 sequence: CASSNDRSYYGYTF. The CDR3 DNA reads as TGTGCCAGTAGTAATGACAGGAGTTACTATGGCTACACCTTC.

The chain combines TRBV10-3 with TRBJ2-2; TRBD2 matches at 8 bases. In germline, CDR1 is ENHRY, CDR2 SYGVKD. The length of the CDR3 is 15 residues. Germline trimming cut 7 bases from V and 0 bases from J; bases unmatched to any gene: 4. CDR3 sequence (DNA): TGTGCCATCAAAGTAGCGGGAACGAACACCGGGGAGCTGTTTTTT. Residues: CAIKVAGTNTGELFF.

The rearrangement joins TRBV7-6 to TRBJ1-4; 9 bases fit TRBD1. The CDR3 contains 14 residues. Germline V gene data show CDR1 as SGHVS and CDR2 as FNYEAQ. Trimming at V came to 1 base and at J to 8 bases, leaving 2 bases not matched to a gene. The CDR3 region is CASSLGDRAEKLFF. CDR3 sequence (DNA): TGTGCCAGCAGCTTAGGGGACAGGGCCGAAAAACTGTTTTTT.

The chain couples TRBV7-3 to TRBJ2-7, with TRBD1 matching 9 bases. The germline V gene encodes CDR1 SGHTA and CDR2 FQGTGA. The CDR3 has 14 amino acids. The J segment lost 9 bases and the V segment lost 5 bases, leaving 11 bases of the junction unmatched. Here the CDR3 DNA reads TGTGCCAGCAGCGTCGGTGGGACAGGGCCCCCGCAGTACTTC. Translating gives CASSVGGTGPPQYF. Full variable domain (outside the CDR3, taken from reference TRBV7-3 and TRBJ2-7): GAGVSQTPSNKVTEKGKYVELRCDPISGHTALYWYRQSLGQGPEFLIYFQGTGAADDSGLPNDRFFAVRPEGSVSTLKIQRTERGDSAVYLCASSVGGTGPPQYFGPGTRLTVT.

The chain joins TRBV5-4 to TRBJ1-1; D may be TRBD1 (6 bases). Trimming took 4 bases from V and 11 from J, leaving 15 bases between them. Germline CDR1 SGHNT, CDR2 YYREEE (reference sequence). CDR3 length equals 12 residues. CDR3 sequence: CASSATGSVAFF. CDR3 nucleotides: TGTGCCAGCAGCGCTACAGGGTCGGTCGCTTTCTTT.

The sample holds one count of this clone. The J gene is TRBJ1-6, the V gene TRBV6-6; maybe TRBD1 (5 bases). The V gene lost 0 bases and the J gene lost 6 bases, with 9 bases spanning the gap. The CDR3 has 15 amino acids. Germline CDR1 and CDR2: MNHNY and SVGAGI (reference sequence). The CDR3 DNA sequence: TGTGCCAGCAGTTACTCGACAGTCCCTAATTCACCCCTCCACTTT. This translates into CASSYSTVPNSPLHF.

V and J are TRBV5-1 and TRBJ2-2; D might be TRBD2 (5 bases). Trimming took off 4 bases at V and 5 bases at J, with 15 bases between the two ends. The CDR3 covers 15 residues. Germline-derived CDR1 and CDR2 are SGHRS and YFSETQ. The CDR3 coding sequence is TGCGCCAGCAGCCTAGCCCTCGGGATGACCGGGGAGCTGTTTTTT. Its protein product is CASSLALGMTGELFF.

V usage is TRBV19 and J usage is TRBJ1-2, with 9 bases matching TRBD1. Germline lookup yields CDR1 LNHDA and CDR2 SQIVND (reference sequence). The V segment lost 4 bases and the J segment 5 bases; nucleotides outside the gene matches: 5. The CDR3 has 14 amino acids. CDR3 amino acids: CASSTGQGPYGYTF. The DNA of the CDR3 is TGTGCCAGTAGTACGGGACAGGGCCCTTATGGCTACACCTTC.

The rearrangement joins TRBV5-4 to TRBJ1-2; D unclear. V was shortened by 0 bases and J by 4 bases, with 7 bases between the two germline ends. The CDR3 contains 13 residues. Germline CDR1 and CDR2: SGHNT and YYREEE (reference sequence). CDR3 sequence (DNA): TGTGCCAGCAGCTTGGGGGCGAGCTATGGCTACACCTTC. Its protein is CASSLGASYGYTF.

This rearrangement joins TRBV4-1 to TRBJ2-4, with D perhaps TRBD1 (6 bases). The CDR3 sequence is 13 residues long. Germline CDR1 MGHRA, CDR2 YSYEKL. Trimming removed 1 base at V and 7 bases at J, with 8 bases between. CDR3 protein: CASSQATGNIQYF. In DNA form, the CDR3 reads TGCGCCAGCAGCCAAGCCACAGGGAACATTCAGTACTTC.

This clone was recorded only once. The chain uses TRBV6-5 and TRBJ2-5; D unresolved. From germline, CDR1 is MNHEY and CDR2 SVGAGI. Trimming left V 5 bases short and J 7 bases short, with 8 bases between. The CDR3 contains 11 residues. CDR3 residues: CASSLRGTQYF. CDR3 DNA sequence: TGTGCCAGCAGTCTCCGAGGGACCCAGTACTTC.

CDR3 DNA sequence: TGTGCCAGCAGTTACAGGGGGCGGCCCTACGAGCAGTACTTC. Translation gives CASSYRGRPYEQYF. The chain carries TRBV6-2 or TRBV6-3 and TRBJ2-7; 7 positions match TRBD1. This CDR3 contains 14 residues. The V and J ends lost 2 bases and 2 bases, in that order; junction bases with no gene match: 3. Per germline, CDR1 MNHEY and CDR2 SVGEGT.

The chain couples TRBV27 to TRBJ2-1; 10 bases align to TRBD2. This CDR3 is built from 17 residues. Looked up from germline, CDR1 is MNHEY and CDR2 is SMNVEV (reference sequence). Trimming took 1 base from V and 6 from J; bases not matched to a gene: 9. Written as DNA, the CDR3 is TGTGCCAGCAGTTTATACCCAGCGGGAGGGAGTCTCAATGAGCAGTTCTTC. This encodes CASSLYPAGGSLNEQFF.

The V gene is TRBV19, the J gene TRBJ2-4; 9 bases agree with TRBD1. The junction had 11 bases not matched to a gene; V was cut back by 7 bases and J by 1 base. This CDR3 is 17 amino acids long. CDR1 and CDR2 (germline): LNHDA, SQIVND (reference sequence). CDR3 in DNA: TGTGCCAGTACCCCCGGGACAGGGACATTCGCCAAAAACATTCAGTACTTC. It encodes CASTPGTGTFAKNIQYF. The entire variable domain, with the rest obtained from reference TRBV19 and TRBJ2-4, is as follows: DGGITQSPKYLFRKEGQNVTLSCEQNLNHDAMYWYRQDPGQGLRLIYYSQIVNDFQKGDIAEGYSVSREKKESFPLTVTSAQKNPTAFYLCASTPGTGTFAKNIQYFGAGTRLSVL.